This T cell receptor beta chain was recorded in a study of TIL therapy for anti-PD-1-resistant metastatic lung cancer. At the level of the study: A handful of tumors were EGFR-mutant and two were ALK-rearranged. By whole-exome sequencing, median non-synonymous tumor mutation burden was around 1.5 mutations per megabase.

The time point here: pre-treatment sample, taken before nivolumab and TIL therapy. Adults with stage 4 NSCLC were enrolled in a phase I trial. Overall study results and limits: Infused TIL clonotypes partially replaced the baseline blood repertoire, then decayed over months.

As for this clone: The target antigen is unknown. Germline and junction disagree at one end, which may indicate a read error. The identical CDR3 is also encoded by other nucleotide sequences in the sample.

This was the immunoSEQ v3 assay. Some clones are missing from TCRdb's copy, which holds only in-frame ones; the method was immunoSEQ multiplex PCR. Of about 60,000 clones listed, 80% to 90% are singletons. This clonotype was obtained from a person aged 25-79 years with non-small cell lung cancer. Sequencing used blood, obtained at baseline.

DNA for the CDR3: TGCGCCAGTAGCCAAGAATTCGCGGCAATCGGTAGAGCTTTCTTT. It is translated as CASSQEFAAIGRAFF. V is TRBV4-1 and J is TRBJ1-1, with D hard to call. In germline, CDR1 is MGHRA, CDR2 YSYEKL. The CDR3 is made up of 15 amino acids.